What follows are 26 T cell receptor beta chains derived from one specimen sequenced in a study of blood T cell repertoires in COVID-19 (dated by TCRdb to about 2020). The library was prepared using the immunoSEQ multiplex PCR assay. TCRdb provides this immuneACCESS table in a form limited to in-frame rearrangements. Some clones are lacking; in checked studies, under half of them reflect an unresolved V gene, and why the rest are absent is not known. The sample table contains just over 300,000 clones; only one count was recorded for almost 90% of them. 3.5% to 4.5% of the sample is taken by the ten largest. Input material: PBMCs or T cells enriched from blood (not recorded which). Receptors originate from a woman aged 18-35 years with acute COVID-19.

This clone was seen a few times. The chain links TRBV7-2 to TRBJ1-3; 9 positions agree with TRBD1. The V gene's germline CDR1 is SGHTA and CDR2 FQGNSA. The CDR3 has 18 residues. The junction had 11 bases not matched to a gene; V was cut back by 1 base and J by 4 bases. The CDR3, as DNA: TGTGCCAGCAGCTTAGAGGGACAGGGATCGCTGTGGGGAAACACCATATATTTT. As protein: CASSLEGQGSLWGNTIYF. Using reference TRBV7-2 and TRBJ1-3 for the parts outside the CDR3, the full variable domain is GAGVSQSPSNKVTEKGKDVELRCDPISGHTALYWYRQSLGQGLEFLIYFQGNSAPDKSGLPSDRFSAERTGGSVSTLTIQRTQQEDSAVYLCASSLEGQGSLWGNTIYFGEGSWLTVV.

This CDR3 is CASSRGAGLDQETQYF. The CDR3 region has the DNA TGTGCCAGCAGCCGCGGGGCAGGCCTAGACCAAGAGACCCAGTACTTC. The chain couples TRBV7-3 to TRBJ2-5, with D perhaps TRBD2 (6 bases). The CDR3 spans 16 residues. The V and J ends lost 5 bases and 0 bases respectively, with 16 bases between them. Per the germline V gene, CDR1 is SGHTA and CDR2 is FQGTGA.

The V gene is TRBV7-9, the J gene TRBJ1-3; D uncertain. The V and J ends lost 5 bases and 6 bases respectively, with 8 bases between them. In germline, CDR1 is SEHNR, CDR2 FQNEAQ (reference sequence). There are 12 residues in the CDR3. The CDR3: CASSPGINTIYF. Written as DNA, the CDR3 is TGTGCCAGCAGCCCCGGTATAAACACCATATATTTT.

The chain has TRBV11-3 and TRBJ1-3; 7 positions match TRBD1. Per the germline V gene, CDR1 is SGHNT and CDR2 is YENEEA. V shed 3 bases and J 4 bases; nucleotides not matched to a gene: 6. This CDR3 spans 15 amino acids. The CDR3 DNA reads TGTGCCAGCAGCTTGATCGGGACAGCCGGAAACACCATATATTTT. Translation: CASSLIGTAGNTIYF.

This chain joins TRBV28 and TRBJ1-1; TRBD1 might be the D (5 bases). The CDR3 is 14 residues long. V lost 8 bases and J 1 base, leaving 14 bases between the germline ends. From germline, CDR1 is MDHEN and CDR2 SYDVKM. CDR3 nucleotide sequence: TGTGCCAGCTTCTCGGCCAGGGCGAACACTGAAGCTTTCTTT. It codes for CASFSARANTEAFF.

J is TRBJ2-5 and V is TRBV9; 9 positions match TRBD1. Trimming at V came to 4 bases and at J to 7 bases, leaving 8 bases not matched to a gene. The CDR3 covers 14 residues. Looked up from germline, CDR1 is SGDLS and CDR2 is YYNGEE. As DNA, the CDR3 is TGTGCCAGCAGCTACGGGACAGGGACAGGGACCCAGTACTTC. This gives the protein CASSYGTGTGTQYF.

The gene calls are TRBV6-4 and TRBJ2-5; the D gene is possibly TRBD1 (6 bases). The germline V and J ends were trimmed by 3 bases and 4 bases, with 18 bases remaining between them. The CDR3 length is 16 residues. The V gene's germline CDR1 is MRHNA and CDR2 SNTAGT. CDR3 coding DNA: TGTGCCAGCAGTGATCTCCAGGGGAGAGCTCTAGAGACCCAGTACTTC. Its protein product is CASSDLQGRALETQYF.

The chain combines TRBV28 with TRBJ1-6, with D possibly matching TRBD1 (6 bases). The V end lost 3 bases, the J end lost 10 bases, and 13 bases lay between the germline ends. The length of the CDR3 is 14 residues. Germline CDR1 MDHEN, CDR2 SYDVKM. CDR3 loop: CASSFGGGKSPLHF. CDR3 DNA: TGTGCCAGCAGTTTCGGGGGGGGCAAGTCACCCCTCCACTTT.

The chain uses TRBV19 and TRBJ1-1, with D possibly matching TRBD1 (6 bases). Trimming pared 3 bases from V and 1 base from J, leaving 12 bases between. Germline CDR1 LNHDA, CDR2 SQIVND (reference sequence). This CDR3 has 15 residues. This CDR3 is CASSMGASGNTEAFF. The CDR3 coding sequence is TGTGCCAGTAGTATGGGGGCCTCGGGGAACACTGAAGCTTTCTTT.

This clone was detected only a few times. This sequence joins TRBV11-2 and TRBJ2-1; 10 bases align to TRBD2. The CDR3 runs 15 residues. Germline CDR1 is SGHAT and CDR2 is FQNNGV. V shed 5 bases and J 8 bases; nucleotides not matched to a gene: 9. CDR3 sequence: CASSQLAGTGDEQFF. The CDR3 bases are TGTGCCAGCAGCCAACTAGCGGGAACTGGGGATGAGCAGTTCTTC. Drawing the rest from reference TRBV11-2 and TRBJ2-1, the complete variable domain is EAGVAQSPRYKIIEKRQSVAFWCNPISGHATLYWYQQILGQGPKLLIQFQNNGVVDDSQLPKDRFSAERLKGVDSTLKIQPAKLEDSAVYLCASSQLAGTGDEQFFGPGTRLTVL.

The chain carries TRBV28 and TRBJ1-6, with a possible D match to TRBD1 (5 bases). CDR1 and CDR2 (germline): MDHEN, SYDVKM. This CDR3 spans 16 amino acids. The ends were cut back, 0 bases at V and 7 bases at J, with 13 bases in the middle. In DNA form, the CDR3 reads TGTGCCAGCAGTTTATGGGCCAGGGCGATGAATTCACCCCTCCACTTT. Protein product: CASSLWARAMNSPLHF.

The rearrangement joins TRBV28 to TRBJ1-1, with 7 bases identical to TRBD1. J gave up 4 bases and V 6 bases, and 8 bases lay outside the gene matches. Germline CDR1 reads MDHEN; CDR2 reads SYDVKM. This CDR3 has 14 amino acids. CDR3 bases: TGTGCCAGCAGCGGGGCAGGGGGTCCCACTGAAGCTTTCTTT. Its translation is CASSGAGGPTEAFF. Full variable domain (remainder filled in from reference TRBV28 and TRBJ1-1): DVKVTQSSRYLVKRTGEKVFLECVQDMDHENMFWYRQDPGLGLRLIYFSYDVKMKEKGDIPEGYSVSREKKERFSLILESASTNQTSMYLCASSGAGGPTEAFFGQGTRLTVV.

This clone occurred once. In the same sample, other DNA sequences code for this CDR3. V is TRBV5-1 and J is TRBJ2-7; D is perhaps TRBD1 (5 bases). V was trimmed by 4 bases and J by 3 bases, leaving 17 bases between them. Germline CDR1 reads SGHRS; CDR2 reads YFSETQ. This CDR3 spans 15 amino acids. CDR3 region: CASSLAPGASYEQYF. The DNA for the CDR3 is TGCGCCAGCAGCCTTGCCCCTGGGGCTAGCTACGAGCAGTACTTC.

As DNA, the CDR3 is TGTGCCTGGAATAGGGCGGACTTTAATAGCAATCAGCCCCAGCATTTT. This codes for CAWNRADFNSNQPQHF. This chain links TRBV30 with TRBJ1-5, with no clear D. The CDR3 spans 16 residues. Germline V gives CDR1 GTSNPN, CDR2 SVGIG (reference sequence). Trimming cost V 4 bases and J 0 bases, with 16 bases left between them.

J is TRBJ2-5 and V is TRBV9; 9 bases fit TRBD1. J was trimmed by 5 bases and V by 1 base; bases with no gene match: 3. CDR3 length: 14 amino acids. From germline, CDR1 is SGDLS and CDR2 YYNGEE. The CDR3: CASSVTGGGETQYF. CDR3 nucleotides: TGTGCCAGCAGCGTAACAGGGGGCGGTGAGACCCAGTACTTC.

The V call is TRBV19, the J call TRBJ2-5; 7 bases fit TRBD2. Trimming took 7 bases from V and 2 from J; bases not matched to a gene: 7. This CDR3 comprises 14 residues. Germline V gives CDR1 LNHDA, CDR2 SQIVND (reference sequence). The DNA of the CDR3 is TGTGCCAGTATAACTTCGGGACTACAAGAGACCCAGTACTTC. Amino acid sequence: CASITSGLQETQYF.

The V and J genes are TRBV28 and TRBJ2-7; 8 nucleotides align to TRBD1. Trimming at V came to 5 bases and at J to 6 bases, leaving 9 bases not matched to a gene. This CDR3 contains 14 residues. Germline V gene lookup returns CDR1 MDHEN and CDR2 SYDVKM. The CDR3: CASSGGQGPLEQYF. The CDR3, as DNA: TGTGCCAGCAGTGGAGGACAGGGCCCCCTCGAGCAGTACTTC.

A single count supports this clone. The rearrangement uses TRBV4-1 and TRBJ2-3; a possible D gene is TRBD2 (5 bases). Germline CDR1 is MGHRA and CDR2 is YSYEKL. V was cut by 1 base and J by 2 bases, with 16 bases left in between. The CDR3 runs to 17 residues. The CDR3 loop is CASSQGPSGTYTDTQYF. The CDR3 region has the DNA TGCGCCAGCAGCCAAGGGCCGAGCGGAACTTACACAGATACGCAGTATTTT.

The V and J genes are TRBV28 and TRBJ2-7, with a possible D match to TRBD2 (6 bases). The CDR3 extends over 12 amino acids. Germline-derived CDR1 and CDR2 are MDHEN and SYDVKM. V was shortened by 3 bases and J by 6 bases, with 9 bases between the two germline ends. CDR3 in DNA: TGTGCCAGCAGTTTGGAGGGAGGCGAGCAGTACTTC. Its translation is CASSLEGGEQYF.

Only one count was recorded for this clone. This sequence joins TRBV11-2 and TRBJ1-6; D possibly corresponds to TRBD1 (6 bases). Germline V lookup: CDR1 SGHAT, CDR2 FQNNGV. Trimming left V 2 bases short and J 3 bases short, with 17 bases between. This CDR3 has 18 amino acids. CDR3 bases: TGTGCCAGCAGCTTAATTCCCCTGACAGGCCACTATAATTCACCCCTCCACTTT. This sequence encodes CASSLIPLTGHYNSPLHF.

The rearrangement uses TRBV5-1 and TRBJ2-2, with D possibly TRBD1 on 6 matching bases. Germline V CDR1 and CDR2: SGHRS, YFSETQ. Between the trimmed V and J ends, which lost 4 bases and 5 bases, there was a span of 12 bases. The length of the CDR3 is 14 residues. CDR3 protein: CASSTRTATGELFF. In DNA, the CDR3 is TGCGCCAGCAGCACCCGGACAGCAACCGGGGAGCTGTTTTTT.

V gene TRBV28 combines with J gene TRBJ1-2, with D tentatively TRBD1 (5 bases). This CDR3 spans 14 amino acids. From germline, CDR1 is MDHEN and CDR2 SYDVKM. V shed 3 bases and J shed 4 bases, with 12 bases lying between them. The CDR3 here is CASSLGRGTYGYTF. As DNA, the CDR3 is TGTGCCAGCAGTTTGGGGAGGGGAACCTATGGCTACACCTTC.

The V gene is TRBV28, the J gene TRBJ1-5; 10 positions match TRBD1. V lost 2 bases and J lost 3; bases outside the gene matches: 4. From germline, CDR1 is MDHEN and CDR2 SYDVKM. The CDR3 consists of 16 residues. The CDR3 reads CASSLGTGATNQPQHF. Written as DNA, the CDR3 is TGTGCCAGCAGTTTAGGGACAGGGGCGACCAATCAGCCCCAGCATTTT.

V usage is TRBV19 and J usage is TRBJ1-2; 7 bases are a match to TRBD1. This CDR3 has 16 residues. Germline loops: CDR1 LNHDA, CDR2 SQIVND (reference sequence). V lost 6 bases and J lost 3; bases outside the gene matches: 13. This CDR3 reads CASSAPGQKPYYGYTF. The CDR3 bases are TGTGCCAGTAGCGCTCCGGGACAGAAGCCCTACTATGGCTACACCTTC. The whole variable domain, filled in from reference TRBV19 and TRBJ1-2, reads DGGITQSPKYLFRKEGQNVTLSCEQNLNHDAMYWYRQDPGQGLRLIYYSQIVNDFQKGDIAEGYSVSREKKESFPLTVTSAQKNPTAFYLCASSAPGQKPYYGYTFGSGTRLTVV.

The chain combines TRBV5-8 with TRBJ2-1, with 10 bases matching TRBD1. Trimming cost V 3 bases and J 4 bases; bases outside gene matches: 4. CDR3 length equals 15 residues. The germline V gene encodes CDR1 SGHTS and CDR2 YDEGEE. The CDR3 nucleotides are TGTGCCAGCAGCTCGGGGACAGGGGATTACAATGAGCAGTTCTTC. Translated: CASSSGTGDYNEQFF.

The rearrangement links TRBV9 to TRBJ1-4, with unresolved D. CDR1 and CDR2 from the germline V gene are SGDLS and YYNGEE. V was shortened by 1 base and J by 3 bases, with 19 bases between the two germline ends. The CDR3 extends over 18 amino acids. In DNA form, the CDR3 reads TGTGCCAGCAGCGTACGTGACGGGAGGCCGTCCTCTAATGAAAAACTGTTTTTT. Residues: CASSVRDGRPSSNEKLFF.